The rows below give T cell receptor beta chains drawn from one sample of a study of identifying expanded T cells in peripheral blood. The protocol was immunoSEQ multiplex PCR, while the TCRdb copy is restricted to in-frame clones and leaves out a portion. Of tens of thousands of clones listed, approximately 89% are singletons. Sample: blood. These receptors originate from a person between 18 and 75 years old in good health. CDR3s include the opening cysteine and the closing phenylalanine or tryptophan. Expanded clones are given a class, and other clones once, few, many or no size at all.

16,.,TRBV9,TRBJ2-7,CASSVVRGRASYEQYF
16,.,TRBV19,TRBJ2-7,CASSNPGLPSSYEQYF
12,.,TRBV4-1,TRBJ2-3,CASSEILDTQYF
14,.,TRBV6-5,TRBJ2-2,CATGRGLNTGELFF
19,.,TRBV19,TRBJ2-6,CASSVGLAGALSGANVLTF
13,.,TRBV5-6,TRBJ1-1,CASSLGFNTEAFF
14,.,TRBV25-1,TRBJ1-4,CASSEVTSNEKLFF
14,.,TRBV9,TRBJ2-7,CASSVSGISYEQYF
14,.,TRBV6-9,TRBJ1-1,CASSYGRQNTEAFF
15,few,TRBV30,TRBJ1-2,CAWSDLGTGVHGYTF
18,.,TRBV5-8,TRBJ1-5,CASSLYPGAKQYGQPQHF
15,.,TRBV4-3,TRBJ2-7,CASSQDLGAGYEQYF
13,.,TRBV30,TRBJ2-5,CAWSVGSQETQYF
16,.,TRBV6-6,TRBJ1-6,CASSYSGGPNHSPLHF
14,.,TRBV5-5,TRBJ2-3,CASRVDPRTDTQYF
14,.,TRBV6-6,TRBJ2-1,CASIPGQGAYEQFF
14,.,TRBV6-1,TRBJ2-5,CASSEAMDTATQYF
15,.,TRBV11-3,TRBJ2-5,CASSLRGGGQETQYF
13,.,TRBV5-4,TRBJ2-5,CASSARIQETQYF
13,.,TRBV19,TRBJ1-5,CASSGRGNQPQHF
14,.,TRBV30,TRBJ2-7,CAWGGTSGTYEQYF
19,.,TRBV28,TRBJ2-1,CASSLFSLRGGDSYNEQFF
14,.,TRBV9,TRBJ2-1,CASSVTAGEYEQFF
17,.,TRBV7-7,TRBJ2-5,CASSLALGGGHQETQYF
16,once,TRBV7-2,TRBJ2-2,CASSSNPGGSTGELFF
17,.,TRBV10-3,TRBJ1-5,CAISPGAVGVSNQPQHF
13,.,TRBV6-1,TRBJ2-3,CASSEGERDTQYF
14,few,TRBV7-3,TRBJ1-6,CASSLEGPGSPLHF
15,.,TRBV7-2,TRBJ2-7,CASSLGAPPSYEQYF
14,.,TRBV6-5,TRBJ1-3,CASSFGGSGNTIYF
12,once,TRBV6-6,TRBJ2-1,CASGRGYNEQFF
12,.,TRBV29-1,TRBJ1-2,CSARTGEYGYTF
16,.,TRBV6-1,TRBJ1-5,CASSAPPGYSNQPQHF
15,.,TRBV5-1,TRBJ1-3,CASSATGTGRNTIYF
15,.,TRBV28,TRBJ2-7,CASSWEGRGSYEQYF
13,.,TRBV19,TRBJ1-4,CASTDSFHEKLFF
15,.,TRBV11-2,TRBJ2-3,CASSLVPGSTDTQYF
14,.,TRBV30,TRBJ1-4,CAWSALDRGEKLFF
14,.,TRBV7-3,TRBJ2-2,CASSPAKNTGELFF
17,.,TRBV5-1,TRBJ1-2,CASSLDTSSGDNYGYTF
15,.,TRBV5-1,TRBJ2-3,CACSNRGDLTDTQYF
12,.,TRBV29-1,TRBJ1-1,CSVATEGTEAFF
15,.,TRBV16,TRBJ2-7,CASSPTPGKFYEQYF
15,.,TRBV7-9,TRBJ2-5,CASSLTGGETFTQYF
15,.,TRBV7-2,TRBJ2-7,CASSLGGGLLYEQYF
15,.,TRBV5-1,TRBJ2-5,CASSLDGTPVETQYF
15,.,TRBV5-4,TRBJ1-6,CASSIMHGEHSPLHF
17,once,TRBV27,TRBJ2-7,CASSKLRSGGQSPEQYF
15,once,TRBV19,TRBJ1-5,CASSPMDRFNQPQHF
14,.,TRBV6-5,TRBJ1-2,CASSPRTDSYGYTF
20,.,TRBV13,TRBJ2-7,CASSLTGWAFAPSKSYEQYF
16,.,TRBV18,TRBJ2-2,CASSPLITDNTGELFF
15,.,TRBV18,TRBJ2-3,CASSRDWGAADTQYF
16,.,TRBV30,TRBJ1-5,CAWRAKGQGESQPQHF
15,.,TRBV11-3,TRBJ2-3,CASSTGQVSTDTQYF
15,.,TRBV19,TRBJ1-2,CASTMGTGGTYGYTF
14,.,TRBV6-6,TRBJ2-7,CASSYRTGFYEQYF